This T cell receptor beta chain was identified during a study of T cells in localized non-small cell lung cancer. The table came from immunoSEQ multiplex PCR; TCRdb's copy has only in-frame clones and leaves some out. This sample has around 90,000 clones; about 78% occur once, and the top ten carry around 21%. This clone was observed a few times. Its antigen is undetermined. Study-wide points: Higher blood T cell density went with longer overall survival. As only one tumor region underwent sequencing, heterogeneity remains possible. Of the tissues analyzed, uninvolved adjacent lung showed maximal T cell clonality, greater than tumor.

The receptor comes from a man between 40 and 70 years old with stage II squamous cell lung carcinoma. Sample: PBMCs, taken before any cancer treatment.

As DNA, the CDR3 is TGCGCCAGCAGCCCACGGCTAGCGGGACAGGATGAGGAGCAGTACTTC. Translating it yields CASSPRLAGQDEEQYF. The V call is TRBV5-1, the J call TRBJ2-7, with D perhaps matching TRBD2 (9 bases). Germline lookup yields CDR1 SGHRS and CDR2 YFSETQ. The V gene lost 4 bases and the J gene lost 7 bases, with 24 bases spanning the gap. The CDR3 sequence is 16 residues long.